A single sample is the source of the 30 T cell receptor beta chains below, sequenced in a study of technical replicates of blood from a few donors. Using immunoSEQ multiplex PCR, the repertoire was profiled, and TCRdb retains in-frame clones only, with some absent. The data hold about 81,000 clones, with 90% to 97% observed a single time. Sequenced: T cells isolated from PBMCs. The source of these receptors is a human donor in good health.

The rearrangement links TRBV20-1 to TRBJ1-1; D may be TRBD1 (6 bases). The ends were cut back, 6 bases at V and 3 bases at J, with 8 bases in the middle. CDR3 length: 11 residues. Per germline, CDR1 DFQATT and CDR2 SNEGSKA (reference sequence). The DNA for the CDR3 is TGCAGTGCAAACAGGGACACTGAAGCTTTCTTT. It translates to CSANRDTEAFF.

V is TRBV28 and J is TRBJ2-7, with 7 bases aligning to TRBD2. Trimming at V came to 6 bases and at J to 2 bases, leaving 4 bases not matched to a gene. The CDR3 totals 13 residues. CDR1 is MDHEN and CDR2 is SYDVKM in the germline V gene. The CDR3 nucleotides read TGTGCCAGCAGCCTAGCGGTGCCCTACGAGCAGTACTTC. It codes for CASSLAVPYEQYF.

This chain uses TRBV19 with TRBJ1-5; a possible D gene is TRBD1 (6 bases). Trimming removed 3 bases at V and 9 bases at J, with 15 bases between. Germline lookup yields CDR1 LNHDA and CDR2 SQIVND (reference sequence). CDR3 length equals 14 residues. CDR3 residues: CASSIQTGQGPQHF. The CDR3 nucleotides read TGTGCCAGTAGTATTCAGACAGGCCAGGGGCCCCAGCATTTT.

The V call is TRBV4-3, the J call TRBJ2-3, with a tentative D call TRBD1 (5 bases). Germline V lookup: CDR1 LGHNA, CDR2 YSLEER. The CDR3 spans 15 residues. Between the trimmed V and J ends, which lost 1 base and 2 bases, there was a span of 10 bases. The DNA of the CDR3 is TGCGCCAGCAGCCAAGGGTTGGGGCCCACAGATACGCAGTATTTT. Amino acid sequence: CASSQGLGPTDTQYF.

The chain combines TRBV9 with TRBJ2-5; 7 bases fit TRBD2. In germline, CDR1 is SGDLS, CDR2 YYNGEE. The CDR3 has 13 residues. Trimming removed 4 bases from V and 4 bases from J; junction bases left unmatched: 4. The CDR3 spells CASSFRLAETQYF. CDR3 nucleotide sequence: TGTGCCAGCAGCTTTAGACTAGCAGAGACCCAGTACTTC.

The chain couples TRBV6-6 to TRBJ1-3; no definite D call. Germline V gene data show CDR1 as MNHNY and CDR2 as SVGAGI (reference sequence). V was trimmed by 10 bases and J by 4 bases, leaving 11 bases between them. The CDR3 spans 12 residues. CDR3: CATYESGNTIYF. Written as DNA, the CDR3 is TGTGCCACCTACGAGAGCGGAAACACCATATATTTT.

A single count supports this clone. The rearrangement uses TRBV7-3 and TRBJ2-7; TRBD1 matches at 9 bases. CDR1 and CDR2 (germline): SGHTA, FQGTGA. The CDR3 runs to 15 residues. V shed 1 base and J 4 bases; nucleotides not matched to a gene: 5. The CDR3 DNA reads TGTGCCAGCAGCTTAAGGGGACAGGGTGTATACGAGCAGTACTTC. Its protein product is CASSLRGQGVYEQYF.

The rearrangement links TRBV19 to TRBJ1-3; D is unresolved. This CDR3 spans 17 amino acids. Germline V CDR1 and CDR2: LNHDA, SQIVND (reference sequence). Trimming cost V 11 bases and J 2 bases, with 25 bases left between them. The CDR3: CAARREFAPVAGNTIYF. In DNA, the CDR3 is TGTGCCGCTAGGAGGGAATTCGCCCCCGTGGCTGGAAACACCATATATTTT. Full variable domain (rest looked up from reference TRBV19 and TRBJ1-3): DGGITQSPKYLFRKEGQNVTLSCEQNLNHDAMYWYRQDPGQGLRLIYYSQIVNDFQKGDIAEGYSVSREKKESFPLTVTSAQKNPTAFYLCAARREFAPVAGNTIYFGEGSWLTVV.

J is TRBJ1-1 and V is TRBV18; D possibly corresponds to TRBD1 (6 bases). Germline loops: CDR1 KGHSH, CDR2 LQKENI. V lost 6 bases and J 2 bases, leaving 13 bases between the germline ends. This CDR3 has 14 residues. This CDR3 reads CASSLTGTNTEAFF. As DNA, the CDR3 is TGTGCCAGCTCCCTCACAGGGACAAACACTGAAGCTTTCTTT.

The rearrangement joins TRBV27 to TRBJ2-1, with unresolved D. In germline, CDR1 is MNHEY, CDR2 SMNVEV (reference sequence). V lost 6 bases and J 5 bases, leaving 20 bases between the germline ends. CDR3 length: 16 amino acids. The DNA for the CDR3 is TGTGCCAGCAGCCTCCTCAGTGGGCCCGTGCACAATGAGCAGTTCTTC. Residues: CASSLLSGPVHNEQFF.

This sequence joins TRBV7-9 and TRBJ2-3; 8 bases match TRBD2. In germline, CDR1 is SEHNR, CDR2 FQNEAQ (reference sequence). J was trimmed by 5 bases and V by 2 bases; bases with no gene match: 9. There are 16 residues in the CDR3. This CDR3 reads CASSLRAGVREDTQYF. The CDR3 DNA follows: TGTGCCAGCAGCTTAAGAGCGGGAGTTAGAGAAGATACGCAGTATTTT.

The chain joins TRBV9 to TRBJ1-5; D not certain. Trimming left V 4 bases short and J 7 bases short, with 12 bases between. The CDR3 is 13 residues long. CDR1 is SGDLS, CDR2 YYNGEE, per germline. The CDR3 DNA reads TGTGCCAGCAGCTATGACGGGGAACAGCCCCAGCATTTT. Residues: CASSYDGEQPQHF.

V and J are TRBV5-4 and TRBJ2-1; 7 bases fit TRBD1. The V gene end was trimmed by 1 base and the J gene end by 0 bases; junction bases not matched to a gene: 4. The V gene's germline CDR1 is SGHNT and CDR2 YYREEE (reference sequence). The length of the CDR3 is 16 residues. CDR3 residues: CASSLFEGASYNEQFF. The CDR3 DNA reads TGTGCCAGCAGCTTGTTTGAGGGGGCCTCCTACAATGAGCAGTTCTTC.

This chain links TRBV6-1 with TRBJ2-1, with TRBD2 as a possible D gene (6 bases). This CDR3 is built from 15 residues. V was shortened by 6 bases and J by 1 base, with 13 bases between the two germline ends. The germline V gene has CDR1 MNHNS and CDR2 SASEGT. CDR3 sequence: CASSRSGQSYNEQFF. In DNA, the CDR3 is TGTGCCAGCAGCAGAAGCGGGCAATCCTACAATGAGCAGTTCTTC.

This clone was seen once. The genes are TRBV19 and TRBJ2-5; no definite D call. This CDR3 is built from 13 residues. V was pared by 2 bases and J by 3 bases, with 7 bases between. The V gene's germline CDR1 is LNHDA and CDR2 SQIVND (reference sequence). CDR3 in DNA: TGTGCCAGTAGTATAAACAGAAAAGAGACCCAGTACTTC. It specifies CASSINRKETQYF.

J is TRBJ2-7 and V is TRBV27; perhaps TRBD2 as D (5 bases). Germline loops: CDR1 MNHEY, CDR2 SMNVEV (reference sequence). V gave up 8 bases and J gave up 2 bases, with 13 bases separating them. The CDR3 is 13 residues long. The CDR3 DNA reads as TGTGCCAGCTCCCCTAGCTCTGCCTACGAGCAGTACTTC. This encodes CASSPSSAYEQYF.

This clone was detected once. CDR3 DNA sequence: TGTGCCAGCAGCGTAGACCCCGGACTAGCCTACGAGCAGTACTTC. Protein product: CASSVDPGLAYEQYF. This chain uses TRBV9 with TRBJ2-7; the match to TRBD2 covers 7 bases. The CDR3 has 15 amino acids. Looked up from germline, CDR1 is SGDLS and CDR2 is YYNGEE. Trimming removed 0 bases from V and 2 bases from J; junction bases left unmatched: 5.

The chain recombines TRBV27 with TRBJ2-3, with 9 bases aligning to TRBD2. Germline CDR1 is MNHEY and CDR2 is SMNVEV (reference sequence). J lost 1 base, V lost 6 bases, and 11 bases had no gene match. CDR3 length: 17 residues. The chain's CDR3 is CASRGLADAWGTDTQYF. DNA of the CDR3: TGTGCCAGCAGGGGACTAGCTGACGCTTGGGGCACAGATACGCAGTATTTT.

This clone was counted only a few times. The V call is TRBV18, the J call TRBJ1-1; no reliable D call. CDR1 is KGHSH, CDR2 LQKENI, per germline. There are 13 residues in the CDR3. V was pared by 2 bases and J by 2 bases, with 6 bases between. CDR3 sequence reads: CASSPSYNTEAFF. The DNA of the CDR3 is TGTGCCAGCTCACCAAGCTACAACACTGAAGCTTTCTTT.

This chain links TRBV6-1 with TRBJ1-5, with no clear D. Germline V gene sequence: CDR1 MNHNS, CDR2 SASEGT. V was pared by 0 bases and J by 0 bases, with 12 bases between. The CDR3 is 17 amino acids. CDR3 sequence (DNA): TGTGCCAGCAGTGAAGCCCGGGAGGATTATAGCAATCAGCCCCAGCATTTT. Its protein product is CASSEAREDYSNQPQHF.

The chain employs TRBV11-2 and TRBJ2-7, with TRBD2 as a possible D gene (6 bases). Germline V gene data show CDR1 as SGHAT and CDR2 as FQNNGV. Trimming took off 1 base at V and 2 bases at J, with 15 bases between the two ends. CDR3 size: 16 residues. The CDR3 reads CASSLVRRLAPYEQYF. CDR3 DNA: TGTGCCAGCAGCTTAGTTCGCCGGCTAGCGCCCTACGAGCAGTACTTC.

The genes are TRBV29-1 and TRBJ1-1; TRBD1 is a possible D gene (5 bases). The CDR3 totals 11 residues. Trimming pared 8 bases from V and 4 bases from J, leaving 11 bases between. Germline CDR1 reads SQVTM; CDR2 reads ANQGSEA. DNA for the CDR3: TGCAGCTCAATCGGGGGCACTGAAGCTTTCTTT. Its translation: CSSIGGTEAFF.

The chain has TRBV29-1 and TRBJ2-1; perhaps TRBD1 as D (5 bases). V lost 1 base and J lost 7, with 11 bases in between. CDR3 length equals 13 residues. The germline gives CDR1 SQVTM, CDR2 ANQGSEA. CDR3 sequence (DNA): TGCAGCGTTGAAGGGGGCGATTCAAATGAGCAGTTCTTC. It yields the protein CSVEGGDSNEQFF.

This clone turned up a few times. Here the CDR3 reads CASSVRDNQPQHF. The CDR3 DNA sequence: TGTGCCAGCAGCGTCCGGGATAATCAGCCCCAGCATTTT. The chain is built from TRBV9 and TRBJ1-5; D is ambiguous. V lost 2 bases to trimming and J lost 4 bases, with 7 bases between them. Germline V gene data show CDR1 as SGDLS and CDR2 as YYNGEE. The length of the CDR3 is 13 residues.

The V gene is TRBV11-3, the J gene TRBJ2-5, with 7 bases aligning to TRBD1. Per germline, CDR1 SGHNT and CDR2 YENEEA. The CDR3 consists of 14 residues. V trimming: 5 bases; J trimming: 5 bases; junction bases outside the gene matches: 8. CDR3 DNA: TGTGCCAGCAGCCGACAGGGTGTTGGCGAGACCCAGTACTTC. Amino acids: CASSRQGVGETQYF.

In this sample, this clone turned up once. The gene calls are TRBV12-5 and TRBJ1-3; 9 nucleotides match TRBD1. The CDR3 consists of 17 residues. Germline CDR1 LGHNT, CDR2 FRNRAP. The ends lost 1 base at V and 3 bases at J; junction bases unmatched: 7. CDR3 protein: CASGLALDRGFGNTIYF. The CDR3 DNA sequence: TGTGCTAGTGGTTTGGCTTTGGACAGGGGCTTTGGAAACACCATATATTTT. Variable domain in full (rest from reference TRBV12-5 and TRBJ1-3): DARVTQTPRHKVTEMGQEVTMRCQPILGHNTVFWYRQTMMQGLELLAYFRNRAPLDDSGMPKDRFSAEMPDATLATLKIQPSEPRDSAVYFCASGLALDRGFGNTIYFGEGSWLTVV.

The J gene is TRBJ2-3, the V gene TRBV28; tentative D call: TRBD1 (5 bases). CDR1 is MDHEN and CDR2 is SYDVKM in the germline V gene. The CDR3 is 14 residues long. Trimming removed 6 bases at V and 2 bases at J, with 12 bases between. The CDR3 DNA reads TGTGCCAGCAGCCGCGGACAACCCACAGATACGCAGTATTTT. It specifies CASSRGQPTDTQYF.

This clone was seen only once. The chain is built from TRBV4-3 and TRBJ2-3, with 11 positions matching TRBD2. V gave up 1 base and J gave up 0 bases; unmatched junction bases: 3. CDR1 and CDR2 from the germline V gene are LGHNA and YSLEER. This CDR3 has 17 residues. CDR3 bases: TGCGCCAGCAGCCAAGGACTAGCGGGAAAAAGCACAGATACGCAGTATTTT. It is translated as CASSQGLAGKSTDTQYF.

The chain has TRBV5-1 and TRBJ1-1; D possibly corresponds to TRBD1 (6 bases). The V gene's germline CDR1 is SGHRS and CDR2 YFSETQ. V lost 2 bases and J lost 0, with 8 bases in between. This CDR3 spans 14 amino acids. The CDR3 protein is CASSLRDMNTEAFF. CDR3 DNA sequence: TGCGCCAGCAGCTTAAGGGACATGAACACTGAAGCTTTCTTT.

J is TRBJ2-7 and V is TRBV5-6; D uncertain. CDR1 and CDR2 from the germline V gene are SGHDT and YYEEEE. The CDR3 runs to 14 residues. Trimming removed 0 bases from V and 1 base from J, with 8 bases in between. The CDR3 spells CASSLEVSSYEQYF. DNA for the CDR3: TGTGCCAGCAGCTTGGAAGTCAGTTCCTACGAGCAGTACTTC.